These 32 T cell receptor beta chains were all obtained from the same sample, sequenced in a study of molecular identifiers for immune sequencing clone quantification. MiXCR, applied by TCRdb to the PCR reads, yields one record per CDR3 protein. Here the sample spans 80,000 to 95,000 distinct CDR3 sequences, around 17% being singletons. What was sequenced was naive CD8+ T cells from blood, with Jurkat cell RNA spiked in. Subset denoted: FACS-sorted CD8+CD4-CCR7+CD45RA+ naive T cells. Receptors originate from a human donor in good health. Some libraries in this study had Jurkat cell RNA spiked in.

The genes are TRBV19 and TRBJ2-1, with TRBD2 matching over 8 bases. This CDR3 contains 15 residues. J gave up 0 bases and V 6 bases, and 4 bases lay outside the gene matches. Germline assignment: CDR1 LNHDA and CDR2 SQIVND (reference sequence). DNA for the CDR3: TGTGCCAGTAGAGCGGGGGAAGGCTCCTACAATGAGCAGTTCTTC. The encoded protein is CASRAGEGSYNEQFF.

Worth noting for this clonotype: A much larger clone sits a single nucleotide away, making a read error possible. The conserved final phenylalanine or tryptophan is absent from the CDR3, which likely points to a read error. CDR3 bases: TGTGCCAGCAGTGGGGGGACAGCCCCGACAGAGACCCAGTACCTC. As protein: CASSGGTAPTETQYL. The V call is TRBV27, the J call TRBJ2-5; the D gene is possibly TRBD1 (7 bases). The CDR3 has 15 residues. Trimming cost V 5 bases and J 4 bases, with 17 bases left between them. Germline values: CDR1 MNHEY, CDR2 SMNVEV (reference sequence).

This clonotype was picked up many times. This chain uses TRBV28 with TRBJ1-2, with 8 bases identical to TRBD1. V was pared by 5 bases and J by 4 bases, with 9 bases of the junction left unmatched. Germline-derived CDR1 and CDR2 are MDHEN and SYDVKM. There are 15 residues in the CDR3. CDR3: CASSPTTGEGYGYTF. The CDR3 bases are TGTGCCAGCAGTCCTACGACAGGGGAAGGCTATGGCTACACCTTC.

There are many counts of this clonotype. The V and J genes are TRBV20-1 and TRBJ2-3; 8 nucleotides align to TRBD2. The CDR3 runs to 15 residues. Germline CDR1 DFQATT, CDR2 SNEGSKA (reference sequence). J was trimmed by 1 base and V by 4 bases; bases with no gene match: 7. As DNA, the CDR3 is TGCAGTGCTAACCAAGCGGGAGAGGGCACAGATACGCAGTATTTT. It codes for CSANQAGEGTDTQYF.

The chain combines TRBV21-1 with TRBJ2-3; the D call of TRBD1 is as the table states it, not checked on the DNA. TRBV21-1 is a pseudogene locus. The CDR3 spans 16 residues. CDR3 DNA sequence: TGTGCCAGCAGCAATGGGCGGGACAGAATCACAGATACGCAGTATTTT. Translation gives CASSNGRDRITDTQYF.

Notes on this clonotype: A much larger clone is a single base away; this may be a read error. The chain uses TRBV6-2 or TRBV6-3 and TRBJ2-2; D gene unclear. From germline, CDR1 is MNHEY and CDR2 SVGEGT. Deletions cut 2 bases from V and 6 bases from J, with 7 bases between. The length of the CDR3 is 13 residues. DNA of the CDR3: TGTGCCAGCAGTTACGTTTCTGCCGGGGAGCTGTTTTTT. Encoded protein: CASSYVSAGELFF.

This chain joins TRBV6-2 or TRBV6-3 and TRBJ2-1; D call uncertain. The V end was cut by 2 bases, the J end by 12 bases, with 11 bases between. CDR3 length: 12 residues. CDR1 MNHEY and CDR2 SVGEGT come from the germline V gene. The CDR3 nucleotides read TGTGCCAGCAGTTACCCCAGCGTTGGGCAGTTCTTC. It translates to CASSYPSVGQFF.

This clonotype has a count of ten or more. The rearrangement uses TRBV29-1 and TRBJ2-7, with D possibly being TRBD1 or TRBD2 (5 bases each). V shed 2 bases and J shed 2 bases, with 7 bases lying between them. CDR1 is SQVTM and CDR2 is ANQGSEA in the germline V gene. This CDR3 spans 12 amino acids. Written as DNA, the CDR3 is TGCAGCGTTGAAAGGGACGCCTACGAGCAGTACTTC. It is translated as CSVERDAYEQYF.

This clonotype was counted at least ten times. The CDR3 spells CASSFGATYEQYF. As DNA, the CDR3 is TGTGCCAGCAGCTTCGGGGCTACCTACGAGCAGTACTTC. The chain recombines TRBV7-6 with TRBJ2-7; D might be TRBD1 or TRBD2, each matching 5 bases. CDR1 is SGHVS and CDR2 is FNYEAQ in the germline V gene. The length of the CDR3 is 13 residues. Trimming took off 3 bases at V and 2 bases at J, with 8 bases between the two ends. The variable domain in full, with the rest retrieved from reference TRBV7-6 and TRBJ2-7, is GAGVSQSPRYKVTKRGQDVALRCDPISGHVSLYWYRQALGQGPEFLTYFNYEAQQDKSGLPNDRFSAERPEGSISTLTIQRTEQRDSAMYRCASSFGATYEQYFGPGTRLTVT.

This clonotype was observed at least ten times. This chain joins TRBV27 and TRBJ2-4; D unclear. This CDR3 is built from 16 residues. V lost 5 bases, J lost 0 bases, and 14 bases lay in between. Germline CDR1 and CDR2: MNHEY and SMNVEV (reference sequence). CDR3 loop: CASSPNDLIAKNIQYF. Written as DNA, the CDR3 is TGTGCCAGCAGTCCTAACGACTTAATAGCCAAAAACATTCAGTACTTC.

The sample holds many counts of this clonotype. J is TRBJ1-1 and V is TRBV6-2 or TRBV6-3, with D maybe TRBD1 (5 bases). V lost 8 bases, J lost 3 bases, and 13 bases lay in between. CDR1 is MNHEY, CDR2 SVGEGT, per germline. The CDR3 contains 13 residues. Here the CDR3 reads CASVTAGDTEAFF. The CDR3 DNA sequence: TGTGCCAGCGTTACAGCGGGGGACACTGAAGCTTTCTTT.

This clonotype was observed at least ten times. Here the CDR3 DNA reads TGCAGTGCTAGGGTGGACGGGGCTAACTATGGCTACACCTTC. Translating gives CSARVDGANYGYTF. The rearrangement joins TRBV20-1 to TRBJ1-2; D is unresolved. The CDR3 has 14 amino acids. Trimming removed 3 bases at V and 0 bases at J, with 11 bases between. Germline lookup yields CDR1 DFQATT and CDR2 SNEGSKA (reference sequence).

This clonotype was detected ten times or more. The chain employs TRBV9 and TRBJ2-3; D not certain. The V gene lost 0 bases and the J gene lost 5 bases, with 10 bases spanning the gap. The CDR3 length is 14 residues. Germline V CDR1 and CDR2: SGDLS, YYNGEE. The CDR3 coding sequence is TGTGCCAGCAGCGTAGCAGGAGTCCTAGATACGCAGTATTTT. Translating gives CASSVAGVLDTQYF.

Many counts were recorded for this clonotype. The chain combines TRBV29-1 with TRBJ1-2, with TRBD1 identical over 9 bases. Germline values: CDR1 SQVTM, CDR2 ANQGSEA. The CDR3 extends over 13 amino acids. V lost 6 bases and J lost 7; bases outside the gene matches: 9. For the CDR3, the DNA is TGCAGCGTACGGACAGGGGAAGCGTCTGGCTACACCTTC. It encodes CSVRTGEASGYTF.

On this clonotype: A much bigger clone sits one base away, suggesting this may be a read error. The chain has TRBV7-3 and TRBJ2-3, with D unclear. This CDR3 comprises 13 residues. Between the trimmed V and J ends, which lost 1 base and 10 bases, there was a span of 12 bases. Germline lookup yields CDR1 SGHTA and CDR2 FQGTGA. The CDR3 DNA follows: TGTGCCAGCAGCTTAATCGGCGCCGATGCGCAGTATTTT. This encodes CASSLIGADAQYF.

This chain connects TRBV7-2 to TRBJ2-3; tentatively, D is TRBD1 (6 bases). The CDR3 contains 15 residues. V lost 3 bases, J lost 3 bases, and 13 bases lay in between. In germline, CDR1 is SGHTA, CDR2 FQGNSA. The chain's CDR3 is CASSFWGQVTDTQYF. CDR3 DNA sequence: TGTGCCAGCAGCTTTTGGGGACAAGTGACAGATACGCAGTATTTT.

By share, this clonotype counts as medium-sized. The chain has TRBV6-5 and TRBJ2-7; possibly TRBD2 for D (5 bases). Per germline, CDR1 MNHEY and CDR2 SVGAGI. The CDR3 is 14 residues long. Between the trimmed V and J ends, which lost 4 bases and 0 bases, there was a span of 10 bases. For the CDR3, the DNA is TGTGCCAGCAGTTGGGGAGAGAGCTCCTACGAGCAGTACTTC. Its protein product is CASSWGESSYEQYF.

This clonotype was detected many times. The gene calls are TRBV7-2 and TRBJ2-3, with D maybe TRBD1 (6 bases). V gave up 5 bases and J gave up 1 base, with 10 bases separating them. CDR3 length: 14 residues. CDR1 is SGHTA, CDR2 FQGNSA, per germline. CDR3 sequence (DNA): TGTGCCAGCAGCCGGGACACCGGCACAGATACGCAGTATTTT. Translating gives CASSRDTGTDTQYF.

This clonotype was counted many times. The chain recombines TRBV29-1 with TRBJ2-1; TRBD2 aligns across 14 bases. The junction had 6 bases not matched to a gene; V was cut back by 3 bases and J by 2 bases. From germline, CDR1 is SQVTM and CDR2 ANQGSEA. This CDR3 has 17 amino acids. CDR3 protein: CSVEGLAGAGAYNEQFF. The CDR3 nucleotides read TGCAGCGTTGAGGGACTAGCGGGAGCTGGGGCCTACAATGAGCAGTTCTTC.

This clonotype was counted ten times or more. This chain uses TRBV28 with TRBJ2-3; D unclear. The germline V gene encodes CDR1 MDHEN and CDR2 SYDVKM. This CDR3 has 13 residues. V was trimmed by 3 bases and J by 2 bases, leaving 6 bases between them. The CDR3 reads CASSFVTTDTQYF. For the CDR3, the DNA is TGTGCCAGCAGTTTTGTGACCACAGATACGCAGTATTTT.

The chain recombines TRBV27 with TRBJ2-5; 7 bases line up with TRBD1. The CDR3 consists of 13 residues. CDR1 is MNHEY, CDR2 SMNVEV, per germline (reference sequence). Trimming took 6 bases from V and 2 from J; bases not matched to a gene: 3. The CDR3: CASRDREQETQYF. CDR3 nucleotide sequence: TGTGCCAGCAGAGACAGGGAGCAAGAGACCCAGTACTTC.

This clonotype was recorded a few times. The rearrangement links TRBV12-3 or TRBV12-4 to TRBJ1-1, with D hard to call. The CDR3 spans 11 residues. Trimming took off 5 bases at V and 3 bases at J, with 4 bases between the two ends. CDR3 nucleotide sequence: TGTGCCAGCAGTAGAGACACTGAAGCTTTCTTT. It yields the protein CASSRDTEAFF.

This clonotype was recorded once. This could be a read error, since a much larger clone is one nucleotide away. The CDR3 loop reads CASSLKYSNQPQHF. The CDR3 bases are TGTGCCAGCAGCTTGAAGTATAGCAATCAGCCCCAGCATTTT. V and J are TRBV5-6 and TRBJ1-5; D unresolved. There are 14 residues in the CDR3. Germline V gene data show CDR1 as SGHDT and CDR2 as YYEEEE. The V end was cut by 1 base, the J end by 0 bases, with 5 bases between.

The table lists this clonotype with many counts. The chain carries TRBV29-1 and TRBJ1-2; the D is unclear. CDR1 SQVTM and CDR2 ANQGSEA come from the germline V gene. The CDR3 has 13 amino acids. Trimming left V 7 bases short and J 0 bases short, with 12 bases between. CDR3 coding DNA: TGCAGCGCACGCTTAGTAGCTAACTATGGCTACACCTTC. Its translation: CSARLVANYGYTF.

This clonotype appeared many times. V is TRBV5-1 and J is TRBJ2-7, with TRBD1 matching 9 bases. In germline, CDR1 is SGHRS, CDR2 YFSETQ. The CDR3 is 16 residues long. V dropped 0 bases and J dropped 5; count of bases not matched to a gene: 9. CDR3 amino acids: CASSLVLGQGYHEQYF. The DNA of the CDR3 is TGCGCCAGCAGCTTGGTACTGGGACAGGGTTACCACGAGCAGTACTTC.

This clonotype was observed at least ten times. The chain combines TRBV19 with TRBJ2-3, with 13 nucleotides matching TRBD2. The CDR3 loop spans 16 amino acids. The V segment lost 7 bases and the J segment 4 bases; nucleotides outside the gene matches: 8. Germline V lookup: CDR1 LNHDA, CDR2 SQIVND (reference sequence). CDR3 sequence (DNA): TGTGCCAGTAAAAGCTTCACTAGCGGGGGGGCAGATACGCAGTATTTT. Amino acid sequence: CASKSFTSGGADTQYF.

This clonotype was recorded many times. The CDR3 protein is CASSLEEGLAGGPDTQYF. The CDR3 DNA is TGCGCCAGCAGCTTGGAGGAGGGACTAGCGGGAGGCCCAGATACGCAGTATTTT. The chain joins TRBV5-1 to TRBJ2-3, with 15 positions matching TRBD2. V gave up 0 bases and J gave up 4 bases; unmatched junction bases: 6. Germline V gives CDR1 SGHRS, CDR2 YFSETQ. The CDR3 spans 18 residues.

This clonotype was seen only a few times. The chain joins TRBV7-9 to TRBJ2-1; the D gene is possibly TRBD1 (6 bases). The CDR3 length is 16 residues. Trimming pared 5 bases from V and 1 base from J, leaving 15 bases between. CDR1 is SEHNR, CDR2 FQNEAQ, per germline (reference sequence). The CDR3, as DNA: TGTGCCAGCAGCCCCCCCACAGGGTGGTCCTACAATGAGCAGTTCTTC. Translation: CASSPPTGWSYNEQFF.

This clonotype came up a few times. This may stem from a read error, because a much larger clone lies one nucleotide away. The CDR3 coding sequence is TGCGCCAGCAGCCAAGTTCGGGACGAAGCCTACGAGCAGGACTTC. This gives the protein CASSQVRDEAYEQDF. This chain links TRBV4-1 with TRBJ2-7; D possibly uses TRBD1 or TRBD2 (5 bases each). CDR3 size: 15 residues. Per germline, CDR1 MGHRA and CDR2 YSYEKL.

For this clonotype: Being one base from a much bigger clone, this may be a read error. The chain combines TRBV19 with TRBJ1-5; D uncertain. There are 15 residues in the CDR3. The germline V gene encodes CDR1 LNHDA and CDR2 SQIVND (reference sequence). V lost 4 bases and J 2 bases, leaving 12 bases between the germline ends. The CDR3 coding sequence is TGTGCCAGTAGTACCTTAGGCAGCGGCAATCAGCCCCAGCATTTT. This translates into CASSTLGSGNQPQHF.

This clonotype occurred many times. This chain uses TRBV6-2 or TRBV6-3 with TRBJ1-5; 8 positions match TRBD1. Trimming at V came to 2 bases and at J to 0 bases, leaving 3 bases not matched to a gene. This CDR3 spans 16 amino acids. The germline V gene encodes CDR1 MNHEY and CDR2 SVGEGT. CDR3 DNA sequence: TGTGCCAGCAGTTACCCGGACAGGGCTAGCAATCAGCCCCAGCATTTT. Translated, it gives CASSYPDRASNQPQHF.

This clonotype was detected ten times or more. This chain uses TRBV14 with TRBJ1-2; D might be TRBD1 (5 bases). CDR1 is SGHDN and CDR2 is FVKESK in the germline V gene. This CDR3 comprises 13 residues. Trimming pared 2 bases from V and 2 bases from J, leaving 6 bases between. The CDR3 DNA follows: TGTGCCAGCAGCCAAACAGGCAACTATGGCTACACCTTC. It yields the protein CASSQTGNYGYTF.